This TCR beta chain was profiled in a study of CD8 T cells in ankylosing spondylitis. The CDR3 contains 15 residues. The J segment lost 1 base and the V segment lost 2 bases, leaving 4 bases of the junction unmatched. Germline V CDR1 and CDR2: SGDLS, YYNGEE. TCRdb processed the 5' RACE reads anew with MiXCR; each CDR3 protein has one entry. The repertoire consists of 30,000 to 45,000 distinct CDR3 sequences, with around 3% occurring once and the leading ten covering 2.5% to 3.5%. The table lists this clonotype with many counts. The chain recombines TRBV9 with TRBJ2-3; TRBD2 matches at 7 bases. The specimen sequenced was blood, either unsorted or a sorted T cell fraction (not recorded which). The sequence came from a male donor with ankylosing spondylitis or in good health (not recorded which). The CDR3: CASSVDGRRTDTQYF. Here the CDR3 DNA reads TGTGCCAGCAGCGTGGACGGGAGGCGCACAGATACGCAGTATTTT.